Presented here are 16 T cell receptor beta chains from one specimen sequenced in a study of CD8 T cells in Susac syndrome. An input of about 0.45 to 1 ug of RNA was subjected to reverse transcription using random hexamers. TCRdb re-derived calls from the immunoSEQ multiplex PCR reads in MiXCR, one entry per CDR3 protein. The sample lists some 400,000 distinct CDR3 sequences, about 85% occurring once. Specimen: CD8+ T cells from PBMCs. These receptors all stem from a human donor with multiple sclerosis.

The chain is built from TRBV3-1 and TRBJ2-1, with 8 bases identical to TRBD1. This CDR3 spans 11 amino acids. The germline V gene encodes CDR1 LGHDT and CDR2 YNNKEL (reference sequence). Unmatched junction bases numbered 6, after V lost 5 bases and J lost 15 bases. The CDR3 coding sequence is TGTGCCAGCAGCTCAGGGACAGGTTGGTTCTTC. Amino acids: CASSSGTGWFF.

This sequence joins TRBV6-5 and TRBJ2-1, with D possibly TRBD2 on 5 matching bases. CDR1 is MNHEY and CDR2 is SVGAGI in the germline V gene. This CDR3 spans 14 amino acids. V was cut by 5 bases and J by 2 bases, with 10 bases left in between. DNA for the CDR3: TGTGCCAGCAGTCCCGGGGTTCCCTACAATGAGCAGTTCTTC. It translates to CASSPGVPYNEQFF.

The genes are TRBV5-5 and TRBJ1-1, with D unresolved. V lost 0 bases and J 7 bases, leaving 10 bases between the germline ends. CDR1 SGHKS and CDR2 YYEKEE come from the germline V gene (reference sequence). The CDR3 length is 13 residues. The CDR3 DNA reads TGTGCCAGCAGCTTGGTAGAGGGTAGTGAAGCTTTCTTT. The encoded protein is CASSLVEGSEAFF.

The chain has TRBV12-3 or TRBV12-4 and TRBJ1-2; possible D gene TRBD1, 5 bases. The CDR3 is 14 amino acids. Trimming removed 3 bases from V and 4 bases from J, with 12 bases in between. CDR3 protein: CASSLAQTAYGYTF. CDR3 sequence (DNA): TGTGCCAGCAGTTTGGCCCAGACAGCCTATGGCTACACCTTC.

This clonotype was picked up a small number of times. This chain links TRBV9 with TRBJ2-1; TRBD2 is a possible D gene (6 bases). The CDR3 totals 14 residues. Germline-derived CDR1 and CDR2 are SGDLS and YYNGEE. The V end lost 0 bases, the J end lost 8 bases, and 12 bases lay between the germline ends. Here the CDR3 DNA reads TGTGCCAGCAGCGTAGGTCGGGGGTGGGATGAGCAGTTCTTC. This codes for CASSVGRGWDEQFF. The whole variable domain, filled in from reference TRBV9 and TRBJ2-1, reads DSGVTQTPKHLITATGQRVTLRCSPRSGDLSVYWYQQSLDQGLQFLIQYYNGEERAKGNILERFSAQQFPDLHSELNLSSLELGDSALYFCASSVGRGWDEQFFGPGTRLTVL.

The chain is built from TRBV7-9 and TRBJ2-6; no reliable D call. V lost 1 base, J lost 4 bases, and 8 bases lay in between. This CDR3 is 15 amino acids long. CDR1 and CDR2 from the germline V gene are SEHNR and FQNEAQ (reference sequence). The CDR3 DNA reads TGTGCCAGCAGCTTAGATCCTACGGGGGCCAACGTCCTGACTTTC. Translation gives CASSLDPTGANVLTF.

This clonotype has a single count. The chain carries TRBV4-1 and TRBJ1-1; 9 bases match TRBD1. CDR3 size: 17 residues. Germline assignment: CDR1 MGHRA and CDR2 YSYEKL. V trimming: 0 bases; J trimming: 2 bases; junction bases outside the gene matches: 7. The CDR3 loop is CASSQEGGTGFNTEAFF. As DNA, the CDR3 is TGCGCCAGCAGCCAAGAAGGGGGGACAGGGTTCAACACTGAAGCTTTCTTT.

This clonotype was seen a single time. This chain connects TRBV27 to TRBJ1-4; 8 bases agree with TRBD1. There are 13 residues in the CDR3. Germline trimming cut 4 bases from V and 8 bases from J; bases unmatched to any gene: 3. The germline V gene has CDR1 MNHEY and CDR2 SMNVEV (reference sequence). The CDR3 nucleotides read TGTGCCAGCAGTTGGACAGGGAAGGAAAAACTGTTTTTT. The encoded protein is CASSWTGKEKLFF.

The chain is built from TRBV28 and TRBJ2-2; no clear D. The germline gives CDR1 MDHEN, CDR2 SYDVKM. This CDR3 spans 16 amino acids. Trimming shortened V by 5 bases and J by 2 bases, and 15 bases separated the two germline ends. CDR3 bases: TGTGCCAGCAGTCCCCAGAGAGATTCCAACACCGGGGAGCTGTTTTTT. Translation gives CASSPQRDSNTGELFF. The complete variable domain, with remaining parts taken from reference TRBV28 and TRBJ2-2, reads DVKVTQSSRYLVKRTGEKVFLECVQDMDHENMFWYRQDPGLGLRLIYFSYDVKMKEKGDIPEGYSVSREKKERFSLILESASTNQTSMYLCASSPQRDSNTGELFFGEGSRLTVL.

The V gene is TRBV12-5, the J gene TRBJ2-2; D is uncertain. CDR3 size: 11 residues. Trimming took off 4 bases at V and 8 bases at J, with 5 bases between the two ends. Germline assignment: CDR1 LGHNT and CDR2 FRNRAP. CDR3 sequence: CASGSLGELFF. CDR3 DNA sequence: TGTGCTAGTGGTTCGTTGGGGGAGCTGTTTTTT.

V and J are TRBV27 and TRBJ2-7, with 9 bases aligning to TRBD2. The trim removed 5 bases at V and 4 bases at J, leaving 15 bases unmatched. The CDR3 sequence is 17 residues long. Germline CDR1 and CDR2: MNHEY and SMNVEV (reference sequence). CDR3 residues: CASSPEWAGGPSYEQYF. As DNA, the CDR3 is TGTGCCAGCAGTCCCGAATGGGCGGGAGGGCCCTCGTACGAGCAGTACTTC.

This clonotype was counted a few times. The chain recombines TRBV2 with TRBJ2-7; D is possibly TRBD2 (6 bases). CDR1 is SNHLY, CDR2 FYNNEI, per germline. V lost 6 bases and J 2 bases, leaving 14 bases between the germline ends. The CDR3 runs to 14 residues. The CDR3 DNA follows: TGTGCCAGCAGAGAACCGGGACTTACCTACGAGCAGTACTTC. Its protein is CASREPGLTYEQYF.

This chain joins TRBV7-2 and TRBJ1-2; D uncertain. Per germline, CDR1 SGHTA and CDR2 FQGNSA. CDR3 length equals 19 residues. V dropped 3 bases and J dropped 2 bases, with 25 bases sitting between them. The CDR3 here is CASSFPAPWVLHQNYGYTF. The CDR3 DNA reads as TGTGCCAGCAGCTTCCCCGCCCCCTGGGTCCTCCACCAAAACTATGGCTACACCTTC. Using reference TRBV7-2 and TRBJ1-2 for the parts outside the CDR3, the full variable domain is GAGVSQSPSNKVTEKGKDVELRCDPISGHTALYWYRQSLGQGLEFLIYFQGNSAPDKSGLPSDRFSAERTGGSVSTLTIQRTQQEDSAVYLCASSFPAPWVLHQNYGYTFGSGTRLTVV.

V and J are TRBV9 and TRBJ2-7; no firm D call. Trimming pared 3 bases from V and 3 bases from J, leaving 13 bases between. Germline CDR1 is SGDLS and CDR2 is YYNGEE. This CDR3 has 14 residues. The CDR3 region has the DNA TGTGCCAGCAGCGCAGACTGGACCAGCTACGAGCAGTACTTC. Translated, it gives CASSADWTSYEQYF.

The V gene is TRBV7-9, the J gene TRBJ2-1; 12 nucleotides line up with TRBD2. The CDR3 length is 17 residues. With V trimmed by 1 base and J by 4 bases, 5 bases remained unmatched. Germline lookup yields CDR1 SEHNR and CDR2 FQNEAQ (reference sequence). CDR3 DNA: TGTGCCAGCAGCTTAGGTAGAGGACTAGCGGGGTACAATGAGCAGTTCTTC. Amino acid sequence: CASSLGRGLAGYNEQFF.

V and J are TRBV5-1 and TRBJ1-2; D possibly corresponds to TRBD1 (5 bases). Trimming pared 0 bases from V and 8 bases from J, leaving 17 bases between. From germline, CDR1 is SGHRS and CDR2 YFSETQ. The CDR3 length is 15 residues. DNA for the CDR3: TGCGCCAGCAGCTTGGAAGTGACAGACAGCAGGGGCTACACCTTC. Its protein is CASSLEVTDSRGYTF.